The 3 T cell receptor beta chains listed next were all sequenced from one sample in a study of Graves' ophthalmopathy and Graves' hyperthyroidism. Scientists amplified the TCR beta CDR3 regions from RNA transcripts. HTBI primers were used in a first-round RT-PCR, which preceded a second-round multiplex PCR. In TCRdb, the multiplex PCR reads were re-called with MiXCR into one record per CDR3 protein. The sample lists just over 600,000 distinct CDR3 sequences; 22% were seen once. Source material: peripheral blood. These receptors were taken from a woman aged 18-29 years with stable Graves' hyperthyroidism. Some clones in this sample may be carry-over from other donors' samples.

This sequence joins TRBV15 and TRBJ1-2; D unclear. V was pared by 3 bases and J by 2 bases, with 13 bases between. The CDR3 is made up of 15 amino acids. Looked up from germline, CDR1 is LNHNV and CDR2 is YYDKDF (reference sequence). The CDR3: CATSSHRGDNYGYTF. The CDR3 DNA is TGTGCCACCAGCAGCCACAGAGGCGACAACTATGGCTACACCTTC.

The chain joins TRBV7-2 to TRBJ1-2; 9 bases align to TRBD1. Germline loops: CDR1 SGHTA, CDR2 FQGNSA. Losses at the gene ends were 3 bases for V and 3 bases for J; bases not matched to a gene: 2. This CDR3 has 14 amino acids. In DNA, the CDR3 is TGTGCCAGCAGCTTTGACAGGGGGTACTATGGCTACACCTTC. Translating it yields CASSFDRGYYGYTF.

This clonotype was counted many times. The chain couples TRBV6-4 to TRBJ2-5, with a possible D match to TRBD2 (7 bases). V was shortened by 5 bases and J by 5 bases, with 24 bases between the two germline ends. The CDR3 is 17 residues long. Germline V gene lookup returns CDR1 MRHNA and CDR2 SNTAGT. The CDR3 loop reads CASSSTGTTQGYETQYF. The DNA for the CDR3 is TGTGCCAGCAGTTCGACCGGGACTACCCAGGGGTATGAGACCCAGTACTTC.